This TCR beta chain derives from a study of cytomegalovirus exposure and HLA in healthy donors. Profiled with immunoSEQ multiplex PCR; TCRdb holds only in-frame clones, not every one. The top ten hold roughly 9% of the sample, which has over 130,000 clones, 70% to 90% seen once. The CDR3 spans 14 residues. V shed 5 bases, J shed 4 bases, and the junction held 6 bases outside the gene matches. The germline gives CDR1 MNHEY, CDR2 SMNVEV (reference sequence). The sample taken for sequencing was PBMCs. This chain joins TRBV27 and TRBJ1-2, with 8 bases aligning to TRBD1. The sequence came from a man between 18 and 29 years old in good health and CMV-seropositive. CDR3 nucleotide sequence: TGTGCCAGCAGTCTTTTCGGACAGGGCTATGGCTACACCTTC. Encoded protein: CASSLFGQGYGYTF.